These 9 T cell receptor beta chains were sequenced from one sample in a study of cytomegalovirus exposure and HLA in healthy donors. The PCR employed 60 Vbeta primers together with 13 Jbeta primers. TCRdb's copy holds only in-frame clones and misses some; the assay was immunoSEQ multiplex PCR. The sample lists around 150,000 clones, 65% to 90% seen once, with about 10% in the top ten. Sequences were obtained from PBMCs. The source is a man aged 45-65 years in good health and CMV-seropositive.

This clone was seen a few times. The CDR3 loop is CASSSGTGAYNEQFF. The CDR3 DNA sequence: TGTGCCAGCAGCTCTGGGACAGGGGCATACAATGAGCAGTTCTTC. The chain is built from TRBV7-9 and TRBJ2-1, with 10 positions matching TRBD1. With 4 bases clipped from V and 4 bases from J, the junction kept 4 bases outside the gene matches. Germline V gene sequence: CDR1 SEHNR, CDR2 FQNEAQ (reference sequence). The CDR3 is made up of 15 amino acids.

This clone was recorded only once. This rearrangement joins TRBV4-1 to TRBJ1-5; D unresolved. This CDR3 has 15 amino acids. The germline gives CDR1 MGHRA, CDR2 YSYEKL. V was cut by 4 bases and J by 5 bases, with 15 bases left in between. CDR3 DNA: TGCGCCAGCAGCCCGGCGGCAGAAGTTCATCAGCCCCAGCATTTT. Its protein is CASSPAAEVHQPQHF.

The rearrangement joins TRBV6-5 to TRBJ1-1; 7 bases fit TRBD1. Germline V lookup: CDR1 MNHEY, CDR2 SVGAGI. Trimming took 5 bases from V and 9 from J; bases not matched to a gene: 6. The CDR3 length is 12 residues. The CDR3: CASSPRTGKAFF. The CDR3 DNA is TGTGCCAGCAGTCCACGGACAGGAAAAGCTTTCTTT.

This chain links TRBV5-6 with TRBJ1-2; tentative D call: TRBD1 (5 bases). Trimming cost V 4 bases and J 5 bases, with 12 bases left between them. Germline CDR1 SGHDT, CDR2 YYEEEE. The CDR3 contains 13 residues. In nucleotides, the CDR3 is TGTGCCAGCAGCCCGGGTCGGGGGTATGGCTACACCTTC. As protein: CASSPGRGYGYTF.

The genes are TRBV19 and TRBJ2-5, with 8 bases matching TRBD2. Per the germline V gene, CDR1 is LNHDA and CDR2 is SQIVND (reference sequence). The junction had 6 bases not matched to a gene; V was cut back by 5 bases and J by 4 bases. The CDR3 is 14 amino acids. The CDR3 reads CASSARGGAETQYF. In DNA form, the CDR3 reads TGTGCCAGTAGTGCCCGGGGGGGAGCAGAGACCCAGTACTTC.

In this sample, this clone turned up a few times. V gene TRBV5-6 combines with J gene TRBJ2-4; the match to TRBD1 covers 7 bases. This CDR3 contains 14 residues. CDR1 is SGHDT, CDR2 YYEEEE, per germline. Germline trimming cut 0 bases from V and 4 bases from J; bases unmatched to any gene: 1. The CDR3 reads CASSLGQGKNIQYF. DNA for the CDR3: TGTGCCAGCAGCTTGGGACAGGGAAAAAACATTCAGTACTTC.

The chain uses TRBV6-5 and TRBJ2-1; 7 nucleotides agree with TRBD2. This CDR3 comprises 15 residues. V shed 6 bases, J shed 5 bases, and the junction held 10 bases outside the gene matches. CDR1 is MNHEY and CDR2 is SVGAGI in the germline V gene. CDR3 in amino acids: CASRGGSSGNNEQFF. DNA for the CDR3: TGTGCCAGCAGGGGGGGGTCTAGCGGTAACAATGAGCAGTTCTTC.

This clone was detected only once. This sequence joins TRBV5-4 and TRBJ2-3; 8 nucleotides align to TRBD2. The CDR3 is made up of 14 amino acids. The V gene end was trimmed by 7 bases and the J gene end by 3 bases; junction bases not matched to a gene: 7. Germline V CDR1 and CDR2: SGHNT, YYREEE (reference sequence). In DNA, the CDR3 is TGTGCCAGCCCCGGGGGGGTTAAGACAGATACGCAGTATTTT. It encodes CASPGGVKTDTQYF.

The chain has TRBV7-9 and TRBJ2-1; a possible D gene is TRBD2 (5 bases). Trimming stripped 0 bases from V and 7 bases from J, with 10 bases between. CDR1 is SEHNR, CDR2 FQNEAQ, per germline (reference sequence). CDR3 length: 14 residues. The CDR3 is CASSLARSGNEQFF. The DNA of the CDR3 is TGTGCCAGCAGCTTAGCGCGTTCGGGGAATGAGCAGTTCTTC.